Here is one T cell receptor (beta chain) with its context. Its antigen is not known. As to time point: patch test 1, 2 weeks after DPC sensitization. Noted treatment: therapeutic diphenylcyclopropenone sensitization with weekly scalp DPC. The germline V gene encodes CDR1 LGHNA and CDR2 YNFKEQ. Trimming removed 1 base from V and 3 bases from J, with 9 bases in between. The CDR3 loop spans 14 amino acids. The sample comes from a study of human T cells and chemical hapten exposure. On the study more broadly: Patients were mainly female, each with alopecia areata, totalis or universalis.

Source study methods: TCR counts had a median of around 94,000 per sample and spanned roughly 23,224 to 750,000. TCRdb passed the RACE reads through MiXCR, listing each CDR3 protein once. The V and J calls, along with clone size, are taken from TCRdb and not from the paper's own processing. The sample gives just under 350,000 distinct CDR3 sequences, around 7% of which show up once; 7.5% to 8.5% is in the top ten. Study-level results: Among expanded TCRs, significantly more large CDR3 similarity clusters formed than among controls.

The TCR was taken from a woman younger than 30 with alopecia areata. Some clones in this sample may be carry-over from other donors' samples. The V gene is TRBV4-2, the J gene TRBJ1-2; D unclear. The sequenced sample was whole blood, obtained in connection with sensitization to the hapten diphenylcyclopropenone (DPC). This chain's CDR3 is CASSQGGSDYGYTF. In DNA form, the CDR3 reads TGTGCCAGCAGCCAAGGAGGCAGCGACTATGGCTACACCTTC.